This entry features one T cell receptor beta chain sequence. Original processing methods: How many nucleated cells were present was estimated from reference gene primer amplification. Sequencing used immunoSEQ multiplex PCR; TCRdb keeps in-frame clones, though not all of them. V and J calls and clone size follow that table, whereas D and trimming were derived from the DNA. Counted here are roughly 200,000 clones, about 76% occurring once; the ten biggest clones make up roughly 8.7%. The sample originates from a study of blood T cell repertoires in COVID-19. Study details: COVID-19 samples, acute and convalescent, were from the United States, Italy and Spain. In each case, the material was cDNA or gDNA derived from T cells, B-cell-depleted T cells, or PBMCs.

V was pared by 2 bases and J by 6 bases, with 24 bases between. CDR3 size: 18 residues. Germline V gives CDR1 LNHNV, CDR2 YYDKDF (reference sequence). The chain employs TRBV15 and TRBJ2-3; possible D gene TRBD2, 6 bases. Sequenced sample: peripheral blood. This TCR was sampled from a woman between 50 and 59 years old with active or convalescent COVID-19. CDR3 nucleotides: TGTGCCACCAGCAGATCCCTTCCCTGGGCGGGGAGGAGTGATACGCAGTATTTT. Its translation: CATSRSLPWAGRSDTQYF.